Listed here is a single TCR beta chain. There is no known antigen for this receptor. No qualities accompany the bases; no much larger clone lies one base away. The record originates from a study of blood T cell repertoires in COVID-19 (dated by TCRdb to about 2020). In the study overall: For ImmuneRACE Cohort 3, a participant was defined as recovered based on two consecutive negative NP/OP PCR tests, clearance by a healthcare professional, or resolution of symptoms. Samples from collaborators originated in the United States, Italy and Spain and spanned both the acute and convalescent phases of COVID-19. The prospective study material was composed of cDNA or gDNA derived from T cells, B-cell-depleted T cells, or PBMCs. The dataset comprised deeply sampled blood TCRbeta repertoires from subjects exposed to, actively infected with, or recovered from COVID-19. A freely available public database, intended as a resource for researchers studying the immune response to SARS-CoV-2, is where the repertoires were released. The samples were drawn from two sources: the first 160 participants of the ongoing ImmuneRACE study, and 1,000 to 1,500 subjects contributed by 6 global collaborators. The sample metadata nearly always contained a de-identified subject ID, COVID-19 status, age in years and sex. Where HLA class I and class II types were available, the types were taken from metadata supplied by the sample provider, not from assay-based typing. On the study overall, not on this receptor specifically: How much clinical and demographic metadata was included differed by source and by participant, and the metadata was provided uncurated.

TCRbeta CDR3 regions were amplified from genomic DNA by means of the immunoSEQ Assay, a bias-controlled multiplex PCR. As for the authors' bioinformatics: Nucleated cell counts per sample were estimated from amplification of reference gene primers within the assay. Sequence reads were collapsed and filtered to measure the absolute abundance of every unique TCRbeta CDR3 rearrangement. For each sample, productive Simpson clonality was calculated as the square root of Simpson's diversity index across productive rearrangements. TCRdb retrieved this table from immuneACCESS and kept in-frame rearrangements only. Not all clones are present; in checked studies, unresolved V genes account for under half, and no reason is known for the remainder. That table gives V, J and clone size, and the DNA gave D and trimming. The sample contains about 230,000 clones, 86% of them found a single time. Jointly, the top ten make up approximately 3% of the sample.

The CDR3 holds 13 amino acids from the cysteine to the phenylalanine. Solely the CDR3 DNA is kept, with 39 bases framed from the first base. From a lookup of the germline V gene (reference sequence), CDR1 and CDR2 are MNHNY and SVGAGI. V drops 5 bases and J drops 14 bases, leaving 19 bases in between. Participants in the prospective study were enrolled through a virtual design, were aged about 18 to 100 years, and lived in roughly 24 United States geographic areas. Cohort assignment in the prospective study relied on participant-reported clinical history from a screening survey and a study questionnaire. Mobile phlebotomists in the prospective study collected whole blood, serum and a nasopharyngeal or oropharyngeal swab from every participant. Additional blood draws and questionnaires over an approximately two-month period could optionally be provided by prospective study participants. Before DNA extraction, blood samples from the prospective study were shipped at room temperature or frozen.

The specimen was PBMCs or T cells enriched from blood (not recorded which). This TCR came from a woman in her 50s in a cohort exposed to, infected with or recovered from COVID-19 (not recorded which). The chain couples TRBV6-6 to TRBJ2-1; the D region may be TRBD1 or TRBD2, each matching 6 bases equally. The nucleotide sequence reads TGTGCCAGCAGTCGCGGGACAAAGCAACGGAAGTTCTTC. This is translated as CASSRGTKQRKFF.